This is a list of T cell receptor beta chains from one sample in a study of regulatory T cells in long-lasting Graves disease. TCRdb re-analysed the multiplex PCR reads in MiXCR, keeping a single row per CDR3 protein. Of roughly 430,000 distinct CDR3 sequences in the sample, 21% are singletons; the top ten hold 14%. Sequenced here: peripheral blood mononuclear cells (PBMCs), sampled when the disease was refractory, from a patient treated with antithyroid drugs. The receptors shown here come from a female donor with Graves disease. CDR3s include the opening cysteine and the closing phenylalanine or tryptophan. The D gene is left open where the match is weak. Not all rows give a size; the values are once, few, many and, for expanded clones, a class.

clone size,D gene,V gene,J gene,CDR3 protein,CDR3 DNA
few,NA,TRBV12-3/TRBV12-4,TRBJ2-2,CASSLHLGELFF,TGTGCCAGCAGTTTACATCTCGGGGAGCTGTTTTTT
many,TRBD2,TRBV20-1,TRBJ2-2,CSARVASGRANTGELFF,TGCAGTGCTAGAGTCGCAAGCGGGAGGGCTAACACCGGGGAGCTGTTTTTT
NA,TRBD1,TRBV19,TRBJ2-5,CASSTPHRGTQETQYF,TGTGCCAGTAGTACTCCCCACAGGGGCACCCAAGAGACCCAGTACTTC
NA,TRBD2,TRBV3-1,TRBJ2-2,CASSQGLAGGELFF,TGTGCCAGCAGCCAAGGACTAGCCGGCGGGGAGCTGTTTTTT
NA,NA,TRBV5-4,TRBJ1-1,CASSLVGRANTEAFF,TGTGCCAGCAGCTTGGTGGGCAGGGCGAACACTGAAGCTTTCTTT
few,NA,TRBV4-1,TRBJ1-2,CASSQYGEDYGYTF,TGCGCCAGCAGCCAATATGGGGAGGACTATGGCTACACCTTC
many,NA,TRBV10-3,TRBJ2-5,CAISESRETQYF,TGTGCCATCAGTGAGTCGAGAGAGACCCAGTACTTC
NA,NA,TRBV5-1,TRBJ2-1,CASSPLGAGDLIDEQFF,TGCGCCAGCAGCCCTTTAGGAGCGGGTGACCTGATCGATGAGCAGTTCTTC
many,NA,TRBV27,TRBJ2-6,CASSFRDGANVLTF,TGTGCCAGCAGTTTTAGGGATGGGGCCAACGTCCTGACTTTC
NA,NA,TRBV6-5,TRBJ2-7,CASSYWTESYEQYF,TGTGCCAGCAGTTACTGGACAGAGTCCTACGAGCAGTACTTC
NA,NA,TRBV4-2,TRBJ1-4,CASSQSEGGEFVEKLFF,TGTGCCAGCAGCCAATCGGAGGGGGGGGAGTTTGTTGAAAAACTGTTTTTT
many,TRBD1,TRBV11-2,TRBJ1-1,CASSSTLQGGNTEAFF,TGTGCCAGCAGCTCCACATTACAGGGGGGCAACACTGAAGCTTTCTTT
many,NA,TRBV25-1,TRBJ2-7,CASSEGTTSYEQYF,TGTGCCAGCAGTGAAGGGACAACCTCCTACGAGCAGTACTTC
NA,NA,TRBV3-1,TRBJ2-7,CASSQMDRYYEQYF,TGTGCCAGCAGCCAAATGGACCGATACTACGAGCAGTACTTC
many,TRBD1,TRBV7-9,TRBJ1-4,CASSLWTGNEKLFF,TGTGCCAGCAGCTTGTGGACAGGGAATGAAAAACTGTTTTTT